These T cell receptor beta chains were read from a single sample in a study of cytomegalovirus exposure and HLA in healthy donors. Clones were read by immunoSEQ multiplex PCR, and TCRdb kept only the in-frame ones, dropping some. This sample has 55,000 to 65,000 clones, with 65% to 90% found just once. The sample comprised PBMCs. The receptors derive from a human donor in good health. CDR3s include the opening cysteine and the closing phenylalanine or tryptophan. The order of the fields is V gene, J gene, D gene, CDR3 length, clone size, CDR3 DNA, CDR3 protein. A D gene is named only where the DNA matches it firmly. Rows give clone size only sometimes, using once, few, many, or a class for an expanded clone.

>TRBV5-1|TRBJ2-5|-|16|-
TGCGCCAGCAGCATACGAGGGGAGGTTGGAGGGGAGACCCAGTACTTC
CASSIRGEVGGETQYF
>TRBV4-3|TRBJ2-1|TRBD2|16|-
TGCGCCAGCAGCCAAGGAGCGGGAGGCTCCTACAATGAGCAGTTCTTC
CASSQGAGGSYNEQFF
>TRBV6-1|TRBJ2-3|TRBD2|15|-
TGTGCCAGCAGTGAAGGCTCTAGCGGGGTTAATACGCAGTATTTT
CASSEGSSGVNTQYF
>TRBV19|TRBJ2-4|TRBD2|12|once
TGTGCCACAGGGACTAGTAATAGCATTCAGTACTTC
CATGTSNSIQYF
>TRBV4-2|TRBJ2-1|TRBD2|16|-
TGTGCCAGCAGCCGAGGCGGGGATAGCGGGGTTAATGAGCAGTTCTTC
CASSRGGDSGVNEQFF
>TRBV6-1|TRBJ1-1|-|13|-
TGTGCCAGCAGGGCGACTGTGAACACTGAAGCTTTCTTT
CASRATVNTEAFF
>TRBV5-5|TRBJ2-2|-|13|-
TGTGCCAGCAGCTTGGGTTTCATCGGGGAGCTGTTTTTT
CASSLGFIGELFF
>TRBV2|TRBJ2-7|TRBD2|14|-
TGTGCCAGCAGATTAGCGGGAGGGCCTCGGGAGCAGTACTTC
CASRLAGGPREQYF
>TRBV6-1|TRBJ1-4|TRBD1|15|-
TGTGCCAGCAGTGCCACGACAGGGTCCGGGGAAAAACTGTTTTTT
CASSATTGSGEKLFF
>TRBV28|TRBJ1-2|-|13|-
TGTGCCAGCAGTTTTCGGGGGGGCCAAGGCTACACCTTC
CASSFRGGQGYTF
>TRBV4-3|TRBJ1-4|-|14|few
TGCGCCAGCAGCCAAGCAAGGGGAAATGAAAAACTGTTTTTT
CASSQARGNEKLFF
>TRBV11-2|TRBJ2-7|TRBD1|16|-
TGTGCCAGCAGCTTAGTGCCACAGGGGGCGTCGGTCGAGCAGTACTTC
CASSLVPQGASVEQYF
>TRBV5-1|TRBJ2-1|-|16|-
TGCGCCAGCAGCTCGGAGGGTGCGGGATCCTACAATGAGCAGTTCTTC
CASSSEGAGSYNEQFF
>TRBV11-3|TRBJ2-1|-|14|-
TGTGCCAGCAGCTTAGACACCTACTACAATGAGCAGTTCTTC
CASSLDTYYNEQFF
>TRBV6-5|TRBJ2-5|-|15|once
TGTGCCAGCAGTTACTCCAGGGGGGCAAGGGAGACCCAGTACTTC
CASSYSRGARETQYF
>TRBV2|TRBJ2-7|TRBD2|17|-
TGTGCCACCCAACCCCGAATATCTCGGGGGGGCCGCTACGAGCAGTACTTC
CATQPRISRGGRYEQYF
>TRBV4-3|TRBJ2-1|-|13|-
TGCGCCAGCAGCCGAGGCAAGGACAATGAGCAGTTCTTC
CASSRGKDNEQFF
>TRBV5-1|TRBJ2-5|-|14|-
TGCGCCAGCAGCCAGACAGTCACTCAAGAGACCCAGTACTTC
CASSQTVTQETQYF
>TRBV5-4|TRBJ2-1|TRBD2|15|-
TGTGCCAGCAGGTCCGGACTAGCGGGCCCGAATGAGCAGTTCTTC
CASRSGLAGPNEQFF
>TRBV5-1|TRBJ1-2|-|17|-
TGCGCCAGCAGCAAAAAGGGGGTCAGCCGAGAGGGATATGGCTACACCTTC
CASSKKGVSREGYGYTF
>TRBV19|TRBJ1-2|TRBD1|13|-
TGTGCCAGTAGTATCGGACAGGCGGACGGCTACACCTTC
CASSIGQADGYTF
>TRBV27|TRBJ2-3|TRBD2|16|-
TGTGCCAGCAGTTCTCTAGCGGGGGGGCGCACAGATACGCAGTATTTT
CASSSLAGGRTDTQYF
>TRBV28|TRBJ2-7|-|13|-
TGTGCCAGCAGACCAGTGGGAGGAGACGAGCAGTACTTC
CASRPVGGDEQYF
>TRBV7-8|TRBJ1-4|-|13|-
TGTGCCAGCAGCTTAGCGGGGGACAAAAAACTGTTTTTT
CASSLAGDKKLFF
>TRBV19|TRBJ2-2|TRBD2|15|once
TGTGCCAGTAGAACTAGCGGGGTGAACACCGGGGAGCTGTTTTTT
CASRTSGVNTGELFF
>TRBV11-1|TRBJ2-3|TRBD1|19|once
TGTGCCAGCATCGAGATGAGGGACACAAGGGACAGGGGAGAAGATACGCAGTATTTT
CASIEMRDTRDRGEDTQYF
>TRBV7-9|TRBJ2-3|-|15|-
TGTGCCAGCAGCTTGTCTATCAGGGCCACAGATACGCAGTATTTT
CASSLSIRATDTQYF
>TRBV7-6|TRBJ2-3|TRBD2|15|-
TGTGCCAGCAGCCCAAATAGCGGGAGGCGAGATACGCAGTATTTT
CASSPNSGRRDTQYF
>TRBV5-6|TRBJ1-2|TRBD1|15|-
TGTGCCAGCAGCTTTCTGGGACAGGGGGCTCATGGCTACACCTTC
CASSFLGQGAHGYTF
>TRBV4-2|TRBJ1-1|TRBD1|16|-
TGTGCCAGCAGCCTGTTACCCGGGACAGATTACACTGAAGCTTTCTTT
CASSLLPGTDYTEAFF
>TRBV25-1|TRBJ2-3|TRBD1|15|-
TGTGCCAGCAGCCATGGGGCAGGGGGCGCAGATACGCAGTATTTT
CASSHGAGGADTQYF
>TRBV9|TRBJ1-1|-|16|-
TGTGCCAGCAGCGTAGGGGCAGGGGCTGTTAACACTGAAGCTTTCTTT
CASSVGAGAVNTEAFF
>TRBV7-2|TRBJ1-2|TRBD1|17|-
TGTGCCAGCAGCGAAACCCGGGACAGGGGGGGTTACTATGGCTACACCTTC
CASSETRDRGGYYGYTF
>TRBV7-3|TRBJ2-2|TRBD2|16|-
TGTGCCAGCAGCCCTGGTGGGGGGGTGAACACCGGGGAGCTGTTTTTT
CASSPGGGVNTGELFF
>TRBV25-1|TRBJ2-2|TRBD1|16|-
TGTGCCAGCAGCTCCAACAGGGGAAGGGACACCGGGGAGCTGTTTTTT
CASSSNRGRDTGELFF
>TRBV7-9|TRBJ1-2|TRBD1|17|-
TGTTCCAGCAGCCTCCCGGGACAGGGGGAAACTAACTATGGCTACACCTTC
CSSSLPGQGETNYGYTF
>TRBV5-4|TRBJ2-1|TRBD1|14|few
TGTGCCAGCAGCCTAGGGACAGATTACAATGAGCAGTTCTTC
CASSLGTDYNEQFF
>TRBV4-3|TRBJ2-7|TRBD1|15|-
TGCGCCAGCAGCCGATCCGGGACAGCCTCCTACGAGCAGTACTTC
CASSRSGTASYEQYF
>TRBV28|TRBJ2-1|TRBD2|18|-
TGTGCCAGCAACCAAAAGGGACTAGCGGCCAGCCCGATCAATGAGCAGTTCTTC
CASNQKGLAASPINEQFF
>TRBV6-1|TRBJ1-4|-|14|-
TGTGCCAGCAGTGAAAGGGCAGGGTTTGAAAAACTGTTTTTT
CASSERAGFEKLFF